This T cell receptor (beta chain) was observed in a study of cytotoxic CD8 clonotypes in ibrutinib-treated CLL. About the study: Responses comprised approximately 24 partial and 2 complete; at median around 67 months, about 14 remained remitted and around twelve progressed. The taking of response samples occurred after a median roughly twelve months of treatment, with a range of 6 to 36.

The planned depth of sequencing spanned 1 in 200,000 to 1 in 1 million T cells. Assay used: immunoSEQ multiplex PCR; TCRdb lists only in-frame clones, some missing. The profile shows 13,000 to 15,000 clones, about 55% of them singletons. The study, taken as a whole, reports: Public clonotypes (which were uncommon) either contracted or remained stable on treatment.

To note about this clone: Its antigen is undetermined.

The germline V and J ends were trimmed by 6 bases and 1 base, with 6 bases remaining between them. This CDR3 has 12 residues. Germline loops: CDR1 SNHLY, CDR2 FYNNEI. The sequenced sample was PBMCs, obtained at a roughly 25-month disease-progression time point, from a patient treated with ibrutinib. The sequence came from a human donor with chronic lymphocytic leukemia. The chain is built from TRBV2 and TRBJ1-1; D is unclear. CDR3 amino acids: CASSQENTEAFF. The DNA of the CDR3 is TGTGCCAGCAGCCAGGAGAACACTGAAGCTTTCTTT.